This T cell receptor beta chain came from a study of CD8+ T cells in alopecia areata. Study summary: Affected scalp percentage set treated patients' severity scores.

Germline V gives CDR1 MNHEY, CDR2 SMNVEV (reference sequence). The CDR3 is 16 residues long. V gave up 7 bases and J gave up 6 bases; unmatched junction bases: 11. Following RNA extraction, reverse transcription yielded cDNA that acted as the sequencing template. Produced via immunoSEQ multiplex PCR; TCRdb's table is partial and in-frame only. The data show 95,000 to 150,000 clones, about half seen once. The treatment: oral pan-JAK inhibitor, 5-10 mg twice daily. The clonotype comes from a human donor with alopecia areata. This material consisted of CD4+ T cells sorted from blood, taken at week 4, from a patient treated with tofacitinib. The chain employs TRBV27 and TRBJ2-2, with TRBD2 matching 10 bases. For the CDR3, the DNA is TGTGCCAGCACCCCGGGACTAGCGATATTCGCCGGGGAGCTGTTTTTT. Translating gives CASTPGLAIFAGELFF.